Listed here are 18 T cell receptor beta chains from one sample, sequenced in a study of tissue-resident memory T cells in lung cancer. General study results and limits: The top clonotype averaged 19% of sequenced TRM cells per patient.

The CD8+ T cells were FACS-sorted according to CD103 expression. Antigen specificity for these receptors is unknown. The libraries for TCR sequencing contained UMIs. MiXCR was run by TCRdb on the reads, yielding one entry per CDR3 protein. The sample yields about 180 distinct CDR3 sequences, roughly 22% seen once. What was sequenced was CD103+ CD8+ T cells from lung tumor tissue. The receptors were sampled from a human donor with treatment-naive lung cancer (subtype not recorded).

In its sample, this clonotype ranks as large. The chain combines TRBV27 with TRBJ2-7; 7 bases match TRBD2. V gave up 5 bases and J gave up 7 bases; unmatched junction bases: 8. The CDR3 is made up of 13 amino acids. Germline V gives CDR1 MNHEY, CDR2 SMNVEV (reference sequence). CDR3 in DNA: TGTGCCAGCAGTCCCCCGGGCGGGGGAGAGCAGTACTTC. Translating gives CASSPPGGGEQYF.

This clonotype is termed large (0.1 to 1%). The chain carries TRBV4-2 and TRBJ2-1, with 9 bases identical to TRBD2. Germline V gives CDR1 LGHNA, CDR2 YNFKEQ. After removal of 4 bases from V and 5 bases from J, the junction contained 6 bases not matched to a gene. The CDR3 spans 15 residues. The CDR3 spells CASSLSGGGDNEQFF. DNA of the CDR3: TGTGCCAGCAGCCTTTCGGGCGGGGGGGACAATGAGCAGTTCTTC.

This clonotype was seen once. A much larger clone differs by one base, so this may be a read error. The chain is built from TRBV5-1 and TRBJ2-3; D not certain. The CDR3 has 15 residues. Germline CDR1 reads SGHRS; CDR2 reads YFSETQ. The CDR3 DNA follows: TGCGCCAACAGCTTGGCGTCGCTTAGCACAGATACGCAGTATTTT. It translates to CANSLASLSTDTQYF. Supplemented by reference TRBV5-1 and TRBJ2-3, the full variable domain reads KAGVTQTPRYLIKTRGQQVTLSCSPISGHRSVSWYQQTPGQGLQFLFEYFSETQRNKGNFPGRFSGRQFSNSRSEMNVSTLELGDSALYLCANSLASLSTDTQYFGPGTRLTVL.

The rearrangement joins TRBV15 to TRBJ2-5; D may match TRBD1 or TRBD2 (5 bases each). The CDR3 has 14 amino acids. V was pared by 1 base and J by 4 bases, with 10 bases between. CDR1 is LNHNV, CDR2 YYDKDF, per germline (reference sequence). This CDR3 is CATSRGRGVETQYF. DNA for the CDR3: TGTGCCACCAGCAGAGGAAGGGGAGTAGAGACCCAGTACTTC.

The V and J genes are TRBV29-1 and TRBJ1-2; D unclear. CDR1 is SQVTM, CDR2 ANQGSEA, per germline. The ends were cut back, 4 bases at V and 4 bases at J, with 7 bases in the middle. The CDR3 consists of 11 residues. CDR3 sequence: CSVVNAYGYTF. CDR3 nucleotide sequence: TGCAGCGTTGTAAATGCCTATGGCTACACCTTC.

This rearrangement joins TRBV5-1 to TRBJ2-3; D is possibly TRBD2 (5 bases). CDR3 length: 12 amino acids. The germline V gene encodes CDR1 SGHRS and CDR2 YFSETQ. Trimming pared 4 bases from V and 6 bases from J, leaving 9 bases between. This CDR3 is CASSDERDTQYF. The DNA for the CDR3 is TGCGCCAGCAGCGACGAGCGGGATACGCAGTATTTT.

The chain combines TRBV5-6 with TRBJ1-5; D call uncertain. V lost 5 bases, J lost 7 bases, and 16 bases lay in between. Germline lookup yields CDR1 SGHDT and CDR2 YYEEEE. There are 14 residues in the CDR3. CDR3 loop: CASSPAPGGQPQHF. CDR3 nucleotides: TGTGCCAGCAGTCCAGCCCCAGGAGGCCAGCCCCAGCATTTT.

By its share, this clonotype is large. The chain uses TRBV12-3 or TRBV12-4 and TRBJ2-2, with D perhaps matching TRBD2 (6 bases). The CDR3 runs 14 residues. V lost 6 bases and J 6 bases, leaving 14 bases between the germline ends. CDR3 residues: CASSSGSPSGELFF. CDR3 nucleotides: TGTGCCAGCAGCTCCGGGAGTCCGTCCGGGGAGCTGTTTTTT.

This clonotype ranks as hyperexpanded. The genes are TRBV12-3 or TRBV12-4 and TRBJ2-7; D is possibly TRBD2 (5 bases). Trimming left V 5 bases short and J 2 bases short, with 7 bases between. The CDR3 runs 12 residues. The CDR3 loop reads CASSAGTYEQYF. The CDR3, as DNA: TGTGCCAGCAGTGCCGGGACCTACGAGCAGTACTTC.

This clonotype ranks as medium-sized (0.01 to 0.1%). V is TRBV7-2 and J is TRBJ2-7; 8 positions match TRBD1. Unmatched junction bases numbered 9, after V lost 4 bases and J lost 7 bases. CDR3 length: 14 residues. CDR1 SGHTA and CDR2 FQGNSA come from the germline V gene. In DNA, the CDR3 is TGTGCCAGCAGCTCTTGGGACAGGATAAAGGAGCAGTACTTC. This translates into CASSSWDRIKEQYF. Variable domain in full (rest from reference TRBV7-2 and TRBJ2-7): GAGVSQSPSNKVTEKGKDVELRCDPISGHTALYWYRQSLGQGLEFLIYFQGNSAPDKSGLPSDRFSAERTGGSVSTLTIQRTQQEDSAVYLCASSSWDRIKEQYFGPGTRLTVT.

Judged by abundance, this clonotype is medium-sized. The chain couples TRBV5-1 to TRBJ2-3; D call uncertain. The CDR3 totals 15 residues. V was clipped by 0 bases and J by 0 bases, with 8 bases between them. Germline V gene lookup returns CDR1 SGHRS and CDR2 YFSETQ. The CDR3 is CASSLASLSTDTQYF. The CDR3 nucleotides read TGCGCCAGCAGCTTGGCGTCGCTTAGCACAGATACGCAGTATTTT.

This clonotype is hyperexpanded in the sample. The CDR3, as DNA: TGTGCCAGCAGGAGACAGGGAGACTACGAGCAGTACTTC. Translation gives CASRRQGDYEQYF. The V and J genes are TRBV6-6 and TRBJ2-7, with 7 bases matching TRBD1. CDR3 size: 13 residues. The V segment lost 6 bases and the J segment 3 bases; nucleotides outside the gene matches: 5. Per the germline V gene, CDR1 is MNHNY and CDR2 is SVGAGI (reference sequence).

This clonotype is categorized as large. The chain combines TRBV7-9 with TRBJ2-7, with 8 bases that match TRBD2. V trimming: 5 bases; J trimming: 2 bases; junction bases outside the gene matches: 11. CDR1 is SEHNR and CDR2 is FQNEAQ in the germline V gene (reference sequence). The CDR3 sequence is 16 residues long. In nucleotides, the CDR3 is TGTGCCAGCAGCCCATCCGGGGGGGCAGGAGCCTACGAGCAGTACTTC. Residues: CASSPSGGAGAYEQYF.

This clonotype is medium-sized. The V call is TRBV4-1, the J call TRBJ2-3; 11 nucleotides line up with TRBD1. CDR3 size: 15 residues. V lost 6 bases and J lost 3; bases outside the gene matches: 5. Germline V gene sequence: CDR1 MGHRA, CDR2 YSYEKL. CDR3 in DNA: TGCGCCAGCAGTCCCGGACAGGGGGCGACAGATACGCAGTATTTT. Its translation is CASSPGQGATDTQYF.

This clonotype ranks as large. This sequence joins TRBV7-9 and TRBJ2-1, with unresolved D. The CDR3 spans 14 residues. The V gene's germline CDR1 is SEHNR and CDR2 FQNEAQ (reference sequence). The V and J ends lost 3 bases and 1 base respectively, with 7 bases between them. DNA for the CDR3: TGTGCCAGCAGCTTTTTGCAGTCCTACAATGAGCAGTTCTTC. This sequence encodes CASSFLQSYNEQFF. The variable domain in full, completed from reference TRBV7-9 and TRBJ2-1, reads DTGVSQNPRHKITKRGQNVTFRCDPISEHNRLYWYRQTLGQGPEFLTYFQNEAQLEKSRLLSDRFSAERPKGSFSTLEIQRTEQGDSAMYLCASSFLQSYNEQFFGPGTRLTVL.

By share of the sample, this clonotype is medium-sized. This sequence joins TRBV5-6 and TRBJ2-7; 7 nucleotides agree with TRBD1. The J segment lost 2 bases and the V segment lost 2 bases, leaving 4 bases of the junction unmatched. CDR3 length: 14 residues. The germline gives CDR1 SGHDT, CDR2 YYEEEE. CDR3 amino acids: CASSFRDSTYEQYF. The CDR3 DNA reads as TGTGCCAGCAGCTTCCGGGACAGCACCTACGAGCAGTACTTC.

Relative to its sample, this clonotype is hyperexpanded (1% or more). The chain carries TRBV2 and TRBJ2-1; D gene uncertain. Trimming took 7 bases from V and 7 from J, leaving 17 bases between them. The CDR3 runs to 14 residues. Germline CDR1 SNHLY, CDR2 FYNNEI. This CDR3 reads CASNRDTASNEQFF. The CDR3 nucleotides are TGTGCCAGCAATAGAGACACCGCCTCAAATGAGCAGTTCTTC.

The chain is built from TRBV29-1 and TRBJ1-1, with 7 bases lining up with TRBD1. The CDR3 has 13 residues. Germline loops: CDR1 SQVTM, CDR2 ANQGSEA. V lost 5 bases to trimming and J lost 0 bases; unmatched junction nucleotides: 3. CDR3 residues: CSVTGQLNTEAFF. CDR3 coding DNA: TGCAGCGTTACGGGACAGCTGAACACTGAAGCTTTCTTT.